One TCR beta chain is described in this entry. Its cognate antigen is unknown. Unique molecular identifiers had been added to the TCR beta cDNA libraries. T cells numbering roughly 1 to 10 million gave rise to roughly 0.5 million cDNA molecules. TCRdb fed the PCR reads into MiXCR, producing one record per CDR3 protein. The sample has around 400,000 distinct CDR3 sequences; over 30% are singletons. This record belongs to a study of post-analysis software for immune sequencing data. Study information: There were relapsing-remitting, secondary progressive and progressive-relapsing multiple sclerosis among the disease courses included.

From germline, CDR1 is DFQATT and CDR2 SNEGSKA (reference sequence). CDR3 length: 17 residues. Trimming cost V 6 bases and J 5 bases, with 26 bases left between them. Study-level points and caveats: TRBV5-6, TRBV5-1 and TRBV20-1 were among several TRBV segments more frequent in patients than controls.

The TCR sequence derives from a girl aged 2 to 10 with multiple sclerosis. Sequenced input: blood. The chain couples TRBV20-1 to TRBJ2-1, with D perhaps TRBD2 (6 bases). CDR3 nucleotide sequence: TGCAGTGCGACCTCCGCCACCGGGACTTGGGTAAACAATGAGCAGTTCTTC. Translation: CSATSATGTWVNNEQFF.